This is a list of T cell receptor beta chains from one sample in a study of blood T cells in healthy people across ages. TCRdb itself ran the 5' RACE reads through MiXCR, one entry per CDR3 protein. The profile shows 1.5 million to 2 million distinct CDR3 sequences, over 25% of them singletons. The sequenced material came from blood. These receptor sequences come from a woman aged 30 to 39 in good health. Both conserved end residues are part of each CDR3. A D gene is named only where the DNA matches it firmly.

V gene	J gene	D gene	CDR3 protein
TRBV6-5	TRBJ2-1	.	CASSYGGSDEQFF
TRBV5-1	TRBJ1-1	.	CASQKTDNTEAFF
TRBV12-3/TRBV12-4	TRBJ2-2	TRBD2	CASQLAGNTGERFF
TRBV14	TRBJ2-2	.	CASSQALVVGELFF
TRBV7-3	TRBJ2-1	.	CASSYTPGPLPHEQFF
TRBV28	TRBJ1-5	.	CASWGGVNQPQHF
TRBV14	TRBJ2-2	.	CASSLSPGRNTGELFF
TRBV12-3/TRBV12-4	TRBJ2-7	.	CASGAAYEQYF
TRBV6-2/TRBV6-3	TRBJ2-1	TRBD2	CASGRAGDNEQFF
TRBV28	TRBJ2-1	TRBD2	CASSPAVSGRRNEQFF
TRBV7-2	TRBJ1-1	.	CASSTPGRPEAFF
TRBV12-3/TRBV12-4	TRBJ2-3	.	CASTRTLRGDTQYF
TRBV27	TRBJ2-5	.	CASSPPESVYQETQYF
TRBV12-3/TRBV12-4	TRBJ2-4	.	CASSLKSIQYF
TRBV7-6	TRBJ2-3	TRBD2	CASSLGSSGSTDTQYF
TRBV20-1	TRBJ2-7	.	CSAREAGRGSYEQYF
TRBV7-2	TRBJ1-6	.	CASSIPRDARHF
TRBV5-6	TRBJ2-1	TRBD1	CVSTPLRTGRNNEQFF
TRBV7-9	TRBJ1-5	.	CASSLGSVLGEPQHF
TRBV7-3	TRBJ2-3	.	CASSLSHSTDTQYF
TRBV12-3/TRBV12-4	TRBJ2-7	TRBD1	CASSPEGQVTSGQYF
TRBV7-2	TRBJ2-7	TRBD1	CASSLDRFGLSRYEQYF
TRBV7-9	TRBJ2-7	TRBD2	CASSLRLAECLEQYF
TRBV12-3/TRBV12-4	TRBJ1-4	TRBD1	CASTPGQADEKLFF
TRBV7-9	TRBJ1-6	.	CASRSKGGGSNSPLHF
TRBV20-1	TRBJ1-1	.	CSAKGSRNTEAFF
TRBV2	TRBJ2-6	TRBD2	CASTTPGGGTGANVLTF
TRBV5-1	TRBJ2-5	.	CASTGAETQYF
TRBV18	TRBJ1-6	TRBD1	CASSPRLVKDRVGSPLHF
TRBV14	TRBJ2-1	TRBD1	CASSQLSGQSYNEQFF
TRBV6-5	TRBJ1-5	TRBD1	CASSPDRAHNQPQHF